This TCR beta chain stems from a study of blood T cell repertoires in COVID-19 (dated by TCRdb to about 2020). The study in broad terms: The collaborator samples originated in the United States, Italy and Spain and spanned the acute and convalescent phases of COVID-19. The repertoires were released in a freely available public database meant as a resource for research on the immune response to SARS-CoV-2. Deeply sampled blood TCRbeta repertoires from subjects exposed to, actively infected with, or recovered from COVID-19 were included in the dataset. Where HLA class I and class II types were available, the types were taken from metadata supplied by the sample provider, not from assay-based typing. Nearly every sample came with metadata listing a de-identified subject ID, COVID-19 status, age in years and sex. The prospective study material was composed of cDNA or gDNA derived from T cells, B-cell-depleted T cells, or PBMCs. The samples were drawn from two sources: the first 160 participants of the ongoing ImmuneRACE study, and 1,200 or so subjects contributed by 6 global collaborators. Beyond this particular receptor, the publication reports: Clinical and demographic metadata were provided uncurated, with the amount varying by source and participant.

Regarding this clone: There is no known antigen for this receptor. Base qualities are missing; no much larger clone stands one base away.

In the germline V gene, CDR1 corresponds to MNHEY and CDR2 to SVGEGT. V and J are truncated by 2 bases and 4 bases respectively, leaving an intervening sequence of 8 bases. The CDR3 spans 13 residues, from the cysteine through the phenylalanine. Only the CDR3 DNA stays, 39 bases, in frame from base 1. In the prospective study, participants were roughly 18 to 100 years old, resided in about 25 geographic areas of the United States, and were enrolled through a virtual design. In the prospective study, cohorts were assigned on the basis of participant-reported clinical history obtained from a screening survey and a study questionnaire. Recovered participants in ImmuneRACE Cohort 3 were defined as having two consecutive negative NP/OP PCR tests, clearance from a healthcare professional, or resolution of symptoms. In the prospective study, whole blood, serum and a nasopharyngeal or oropharyngeal swab were collected from each participant by mobile phlebotomists. Prospective study participants could optionally give additional blood draws and questionnaires over a roughly two-month period. Before DNA extraction, blood samples from the prospective study were shipped at room temperature or frozen.

TCRbeta CDR3 regions were amplified from genomic DNA by means of the immunoSEQ Assay, a bias-controlled multiplex PCR. In the paper's pipeline: The number of nucleated cells in each sample was estimated by amplification of reference gene primers within the assay. To quantify the absolute abundance of each unique TCRbeta CDR3 rearrangement, sequence reads were collapsed and filtered. For each sample, productive Simpson clonality was calculated by taking the square root of Simpson's diversity index across productive rearrangements. TCRdb retrieved this table from immuneACCESS and kept in-frame rearrangements only. Not all clones are present; in checked studies, unresolved V genes account for under half, and no reason is known for the remainder. That table furnishes V, J and clone size, whereas the DNA furnished D and trimming. In all, the sample holds 150,000 to 200,000 clones, and 89% of those were seen once. Of the sample, roughly 0.82% falls within the top ten clones.

The sequence links TRBV6-2 or TRBV6-3 to TRBJ1-2, with the D gene too uncertain to name. This clonotype was sampled from a woman aged 18-29 years who had recovered from COVID-19. The sequencing sample was made of PBMCs or T cells enriched from blood (not recorded which). The CDR3 reads as follows: CASSYKPSYGYTF. The DNA reads TGTGCCAGCAGTTACAAGCCCTCCTATGGCTACACCTTC.